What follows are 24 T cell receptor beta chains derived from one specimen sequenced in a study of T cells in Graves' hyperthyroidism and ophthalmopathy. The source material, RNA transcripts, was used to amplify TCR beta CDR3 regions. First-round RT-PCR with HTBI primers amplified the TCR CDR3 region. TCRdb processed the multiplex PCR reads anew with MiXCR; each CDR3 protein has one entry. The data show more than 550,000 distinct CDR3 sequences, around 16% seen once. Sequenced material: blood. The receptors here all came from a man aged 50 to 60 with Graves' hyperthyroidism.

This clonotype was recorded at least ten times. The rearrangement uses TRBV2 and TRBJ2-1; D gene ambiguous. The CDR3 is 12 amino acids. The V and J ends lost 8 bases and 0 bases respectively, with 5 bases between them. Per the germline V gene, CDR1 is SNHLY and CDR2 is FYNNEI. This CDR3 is CASGSSYNEQFF. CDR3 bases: TGTGCCAGCGGTAGCTCCTACAATGAGCAGTTCTTC.

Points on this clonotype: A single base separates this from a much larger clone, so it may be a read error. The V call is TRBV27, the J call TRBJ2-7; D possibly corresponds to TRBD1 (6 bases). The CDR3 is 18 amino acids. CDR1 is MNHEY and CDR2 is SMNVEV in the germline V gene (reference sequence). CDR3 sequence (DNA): TGTGCCAGCAGTTTTTCGGAGAAAGGGACATTCAGCCCCTACGAGCGGTACTTC. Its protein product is CASSFSEKGTFSPYERYF.

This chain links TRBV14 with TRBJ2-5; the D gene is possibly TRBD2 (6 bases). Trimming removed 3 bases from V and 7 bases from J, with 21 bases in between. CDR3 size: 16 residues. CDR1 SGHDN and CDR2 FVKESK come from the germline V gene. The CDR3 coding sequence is TGTGCCAGCAGCCAGAATGGCGGGACGCGGGTCAGGACCCAGTACTTC. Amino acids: CASSQNGGTRVRTQYF.

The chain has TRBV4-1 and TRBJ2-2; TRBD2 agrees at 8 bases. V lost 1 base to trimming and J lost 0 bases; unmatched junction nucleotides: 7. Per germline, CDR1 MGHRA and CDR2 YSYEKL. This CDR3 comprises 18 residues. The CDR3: CASSQVLTGGPNTGELFF. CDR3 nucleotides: TGCGCCAGCAGCCAAGTACTAACGGGAGGGCCGAACACCGGGGAGCTGTTTTTT.

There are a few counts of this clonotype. The DNA of the CDR3 is TGTGCCAGCAGTTTGAGCTGGATAGGTTTCAAATCTGCCAAAAACATTCAGTACTTC. Translating it yields CASSLSWIGFKSAKNIQYF. The V gene is TRBV27, the J gene TRBJ2-4; D remains unclear. From germline, CDR1 is MNHEY and CDR2 SMNVEV (reference sequence). The CDR3 loop spans 19 amino acids. V was shortened by 3 bases and J by 1 base, with 22 bases between the two germline ends.

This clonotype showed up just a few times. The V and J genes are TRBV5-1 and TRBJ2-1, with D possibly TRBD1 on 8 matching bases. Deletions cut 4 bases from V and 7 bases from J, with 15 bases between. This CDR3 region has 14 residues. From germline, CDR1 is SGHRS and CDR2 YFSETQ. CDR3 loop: CASSSTGGGNEQFF. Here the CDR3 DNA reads TGCGCCAGCAGCAGTACAGGGGGAGGGAATGAGCAGTTCTTC.

This chain's CDR3 is CAWSEGQHNSPLHF. Here the CDR3 DNA reads TGTGCCTGGAGTGAGGGACAGCATAATTCACCCCTCCACTTT. This chain uses TRBV30 with TRBJ1-6, with 7 nucleotides matching TRBD1. J gave up 5 bases and V 1 base, and 2 bases lay outside the gene matches. CDR3 length: 14 residues. Germline values: CDR1 GTSNPN, CDR2 SVGIG (reference sequence).

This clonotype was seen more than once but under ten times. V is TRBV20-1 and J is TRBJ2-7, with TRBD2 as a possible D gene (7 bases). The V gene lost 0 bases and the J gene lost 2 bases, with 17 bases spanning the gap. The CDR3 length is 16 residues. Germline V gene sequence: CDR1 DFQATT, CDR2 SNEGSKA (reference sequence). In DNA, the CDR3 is TGCAGTGCTAGAGATAAGGCTCGGGGGGCCCCCTACGAGCAGTACTTC. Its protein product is CSARDKARGAPYEQYF.

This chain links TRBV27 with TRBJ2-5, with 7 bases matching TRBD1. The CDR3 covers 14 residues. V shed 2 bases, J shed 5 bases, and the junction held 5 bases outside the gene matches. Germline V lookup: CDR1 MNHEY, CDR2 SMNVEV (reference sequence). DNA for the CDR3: TGTGCCAGCAGTTTAAGGGGGCGGATTGAGACCCAGTACTTC. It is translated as CASSLRGRIETQYF.

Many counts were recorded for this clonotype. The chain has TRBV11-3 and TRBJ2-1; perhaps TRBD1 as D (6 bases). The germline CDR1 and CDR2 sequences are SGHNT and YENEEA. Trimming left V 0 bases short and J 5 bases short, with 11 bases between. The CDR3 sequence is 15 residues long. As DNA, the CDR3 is TGTGCCAGCAGCTTAGAAGGACAGCCCAACAATGAGCAGTTCTTC. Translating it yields CASSLEGQPNNEQFF.

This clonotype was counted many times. The CDR3 reads CASTRQGVSGANVLTF. CDR3 coding DNA: TGTGCCAGCACCCGGCAGGGGGTGTCTGGGGCCAACGTCCTGACTTTC. The chain combines TRBV27 with TRBJ2-6, with TRBD1 matching over 7 bases. Unmatched junction bases numbered 7, after V lost 7 bases and J lost 1 base. Germline values: CDR1 MNHEY, CDR2 SMNVEV (reference sequence). This CDR3 is built from 16 residues.

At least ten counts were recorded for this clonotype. The CDR3 here is CATSRDVGGSSVNTQYF. Here the CDR3 DNA reads TGTGCCACCAGCAGAGATGTTGGCGGGAGCTCTGTGAATACGCAGTATTTT. The J gene is TRBJ2-3, the V gene TRBV15, with 7 bases matching TRBD2. In germline, CDR1 is LNHNV, CDR2 YYDKDF (reference sequence). There are 17 residues in the CDR3. V was clipped by 0 bases and J by 7 bases; unmatched bases: 13. Drawing the rest from reference TRBV15 and TRBJ2-3, the complete variable domain is DAMVIQNPRYQVTQFGKPVTLSCSQTLNHNVMYWYQQKSSQAPKLLFHYYDKDFNNEADTPDNFQSRRPNTSFCFLDIRSPGLGDTAMYLCATSRDVGGSSVNTQYFGPGTRLTVL.

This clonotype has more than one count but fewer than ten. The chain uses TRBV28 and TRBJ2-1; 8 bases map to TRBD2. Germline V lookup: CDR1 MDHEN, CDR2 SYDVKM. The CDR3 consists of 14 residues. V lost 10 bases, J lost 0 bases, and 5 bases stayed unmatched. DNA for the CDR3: TGTGCCACCCTGAGCGGGGGCTCCTACAATGAGCAGTTCTTC. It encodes CATLSGGSYNEQFF.

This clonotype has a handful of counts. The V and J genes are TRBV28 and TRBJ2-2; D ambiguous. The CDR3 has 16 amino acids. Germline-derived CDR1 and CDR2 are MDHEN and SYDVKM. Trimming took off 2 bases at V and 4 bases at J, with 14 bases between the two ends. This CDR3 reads CASSLGQPPRTGELFF. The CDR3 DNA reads TGTGCCAGCAGTTTAGGGCAGCCCCCGCGCACCGGGGAGCTGTTTTTT.

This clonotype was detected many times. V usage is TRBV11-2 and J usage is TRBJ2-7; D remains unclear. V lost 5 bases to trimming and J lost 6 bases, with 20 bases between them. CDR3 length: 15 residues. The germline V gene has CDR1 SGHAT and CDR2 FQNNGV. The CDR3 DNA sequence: TGTGCCAGCAGCGCACCGTTGAAAGGACCGGGCGAGCAGTACTTC. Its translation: CASSAPLKGPGEQYF. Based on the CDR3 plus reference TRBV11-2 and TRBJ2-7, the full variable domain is EAGVAQSPRYKIIEKRQSVAFWCNPISGHATLYWYQQILGQGPKLLIQFQNNGVVDDSQLPKDRFSAERLKGVDSTLKIQPAKLEDSAVYLCASSAPLKGPGEQYFGPGTRLTVT.

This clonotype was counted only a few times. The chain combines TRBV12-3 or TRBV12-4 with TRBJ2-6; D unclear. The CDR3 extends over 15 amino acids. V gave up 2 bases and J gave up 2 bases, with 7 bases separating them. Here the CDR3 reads CASSLSEAGANVLTF. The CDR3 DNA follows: TGTGCCAGCAGTTTAAGCGAGGCTGGGGCCAACGTCCTGACTTTC.

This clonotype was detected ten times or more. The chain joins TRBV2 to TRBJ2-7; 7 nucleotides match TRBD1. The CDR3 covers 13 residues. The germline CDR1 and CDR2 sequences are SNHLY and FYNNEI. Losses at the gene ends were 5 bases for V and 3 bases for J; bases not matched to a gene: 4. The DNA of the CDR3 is TGTGCCAGCAGTCTGGGACAGATCTACGAGCAGTACTTC. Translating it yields CASSLGQIYEQYF.

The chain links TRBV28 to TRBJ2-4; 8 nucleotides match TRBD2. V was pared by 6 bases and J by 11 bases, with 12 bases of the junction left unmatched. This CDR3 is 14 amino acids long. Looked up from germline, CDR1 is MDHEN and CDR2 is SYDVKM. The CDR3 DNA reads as TGTGCCAGCAGCCTTAGCGGGGTCCCAAAAGTTCAGTACTTC. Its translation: CASSLSGVPKVQYF.

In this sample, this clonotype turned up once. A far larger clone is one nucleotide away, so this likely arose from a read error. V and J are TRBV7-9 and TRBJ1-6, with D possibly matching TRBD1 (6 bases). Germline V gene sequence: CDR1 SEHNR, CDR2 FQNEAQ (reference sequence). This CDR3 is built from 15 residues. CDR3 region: CASSLTGTGNSALHF. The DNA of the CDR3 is TGTGCCAGCAGCTTAACAGGGACGGGTAATTCAGCCCTCCACTTT.

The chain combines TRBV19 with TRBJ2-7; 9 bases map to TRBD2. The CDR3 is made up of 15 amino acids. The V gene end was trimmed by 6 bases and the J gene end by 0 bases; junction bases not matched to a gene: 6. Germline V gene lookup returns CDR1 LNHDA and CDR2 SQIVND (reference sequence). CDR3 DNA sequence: TGTGCCAGTAGGAGGACTAGCGAATTCTCCTACGAGCAGTACTTC. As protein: CASRRTSEFSYEQYF. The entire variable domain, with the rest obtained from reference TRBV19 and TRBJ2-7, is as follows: DGGITQSPKYLFRKEGQNVTLSCEQNLNHDAMYWYRQDPGQGLRLIYYSQIVNDFQKGDIAEGYSVSREKKESFPLTVTSAQKNPTAFYLCASRRTSEFSYEQYFGPGTRLTVT.

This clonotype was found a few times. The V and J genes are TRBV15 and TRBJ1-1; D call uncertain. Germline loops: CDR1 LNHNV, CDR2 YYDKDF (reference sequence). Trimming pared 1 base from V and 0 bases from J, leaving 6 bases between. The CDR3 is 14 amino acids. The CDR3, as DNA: TGTGCCACCAGCAGAGTCCTTGTGAACACTGAAGCTTTCTTT. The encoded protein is CATSRVLVNTEAFF. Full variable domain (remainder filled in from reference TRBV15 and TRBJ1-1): DAMVIQNPRYQVTQFGKPVTLSCSQTLNHNVMYWYQQKSSQAPKLLFHYYDKDFNNEADTPDNFQSRRPNTSFCFLDIRSPGLGDTAMYLCATSRVLVNTEAFFGQGTRLTVV.

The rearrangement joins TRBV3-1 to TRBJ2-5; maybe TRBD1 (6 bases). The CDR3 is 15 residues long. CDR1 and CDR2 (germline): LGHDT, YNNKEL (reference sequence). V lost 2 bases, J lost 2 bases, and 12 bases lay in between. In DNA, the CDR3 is TGTGCCAGCAGCCAACGGGGACACGGTCAAGAGACCCAGTACTTC. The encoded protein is CASSQRGHGQETQYF.

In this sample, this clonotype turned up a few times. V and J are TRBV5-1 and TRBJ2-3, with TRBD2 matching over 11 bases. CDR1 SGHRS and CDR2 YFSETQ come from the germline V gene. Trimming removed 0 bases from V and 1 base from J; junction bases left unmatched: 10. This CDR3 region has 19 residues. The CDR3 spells CASSLASSGRSVGTDTQYF. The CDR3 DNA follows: TGCGCCAGCAGCTTGGCGTCTAGCGGGAGGAGCGTAGGCACAGATACGCAGTATTTT.

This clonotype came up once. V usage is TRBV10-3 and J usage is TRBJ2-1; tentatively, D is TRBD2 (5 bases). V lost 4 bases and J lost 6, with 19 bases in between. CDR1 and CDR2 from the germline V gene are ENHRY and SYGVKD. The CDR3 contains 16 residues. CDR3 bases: TGTGCCATCAGTGCTAATTGGGTTAGCGCGACCAATGAGCAGTTCTTC. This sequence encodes CAISANWVSATNEQFF.